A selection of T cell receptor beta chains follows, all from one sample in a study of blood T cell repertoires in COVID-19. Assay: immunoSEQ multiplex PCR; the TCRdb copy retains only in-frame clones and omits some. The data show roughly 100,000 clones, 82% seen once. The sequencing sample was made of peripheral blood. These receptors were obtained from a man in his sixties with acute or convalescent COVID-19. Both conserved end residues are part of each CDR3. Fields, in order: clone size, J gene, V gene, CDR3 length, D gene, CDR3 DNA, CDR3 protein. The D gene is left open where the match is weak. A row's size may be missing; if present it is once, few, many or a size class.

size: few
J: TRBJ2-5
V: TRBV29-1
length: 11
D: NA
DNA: TGCAGCGTTGATTGGAGCGCGACCCAGTACTTC
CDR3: CSVDWSATQYF

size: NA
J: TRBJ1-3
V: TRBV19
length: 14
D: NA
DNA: TGTGCCAGTAGTATTGATGGCAGTGGAAACACCATATATTTT
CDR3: CASSIDGSGNTIYF

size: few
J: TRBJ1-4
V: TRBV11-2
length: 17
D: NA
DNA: TGTGCCAGCAGCTTAGAGTGGGGGCGGGCAACTAATGAAAAACTGTTTTTT
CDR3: CASSLEWGRATNEKLFF

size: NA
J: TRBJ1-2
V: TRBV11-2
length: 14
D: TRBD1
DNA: TGTGCCAGCAGCTCGACAGGGACCTCTCATGGCTACACCTTC
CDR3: CASSSTGTSHGYTF

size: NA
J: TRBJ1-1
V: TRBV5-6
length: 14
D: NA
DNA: TGTGCCAGCAGCTTGAGCCAGGTCAACACTGAAGCTTTCTTT
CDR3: CASSLSQVNTEAFF

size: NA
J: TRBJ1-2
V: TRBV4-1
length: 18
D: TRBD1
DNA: TGCGCCAGCACCCGTTTCGGACAGGGCGCCTTAGGGGGATATGGCTACACCTTC
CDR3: CASTRFGQGALGGYGYTF

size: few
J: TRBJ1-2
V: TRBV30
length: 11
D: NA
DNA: TGTGCCTGGAGTTTAAACTATGGCTACACCTTC
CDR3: CAWSLNYGYTF

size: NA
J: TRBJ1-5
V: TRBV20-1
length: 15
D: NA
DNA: TGCAGTGCTAGTTCCCAAATCTATGGCAATCAGCCCCAGCATTTT
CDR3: CSASSQIYGNQPQHF

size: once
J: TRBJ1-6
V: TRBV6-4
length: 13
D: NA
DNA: TGTGCCAGCAGTGACGGAGGGAATTCACCCCTCCACTTT
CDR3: CASSDGGNSPLHF

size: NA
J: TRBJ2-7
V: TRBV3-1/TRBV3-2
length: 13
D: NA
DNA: TGTGCCAGCAGCCAACCGGTGCTCTACGAGCAGTACTTC
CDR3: CASSQPVLYEQYF

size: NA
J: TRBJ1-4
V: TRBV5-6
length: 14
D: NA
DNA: TGTGCCAGCAGCCGGCGCGGGTCTAATGAAAAACTGTTTTTT
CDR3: CASSRRGSNEKLFF

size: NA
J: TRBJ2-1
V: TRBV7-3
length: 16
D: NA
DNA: TGTGCCAGCAGCTTAACCTCCGGACAGATCTACAATGAGCAGTTCTTC
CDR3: CASSLTSGQIYNEQFF

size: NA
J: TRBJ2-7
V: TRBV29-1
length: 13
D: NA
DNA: TGCAGCGTTGTTCCGAGGGGGTCCTACGAGCAGTACTTC
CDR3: CSVVPRGSYEQYF

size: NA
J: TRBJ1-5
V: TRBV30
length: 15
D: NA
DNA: TGTGCCTGGAGTGTAGGAGGGAATGTCGCTCAGCCCCAGCATTTT
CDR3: CAWSVGGNVAQPQHF

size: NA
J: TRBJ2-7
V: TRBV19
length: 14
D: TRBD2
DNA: TGTGCCAGCGCCACCGGGACTAGCGTATACGAGCAGTACTTC
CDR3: CASATGTSVYEQYF

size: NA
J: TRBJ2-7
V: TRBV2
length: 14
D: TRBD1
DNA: TGTGCCAGCATTCGACAGGGGGCGATCTACGAGCAGTACTTC
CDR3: CASIRQGAIYEQYF

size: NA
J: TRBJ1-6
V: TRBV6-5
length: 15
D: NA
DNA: TGTGCCAGCAGTTACTCTGCCCGGGAGGATTCACCCCTCCACTTT
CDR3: CASSYSAREDSPLHF

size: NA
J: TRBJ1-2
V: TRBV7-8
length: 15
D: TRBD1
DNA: TGTGCCAGCAGCTTTGGGAGACAGGGGAGGTATGGCTACACCTTC
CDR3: CASSFGRQGRYGYTF

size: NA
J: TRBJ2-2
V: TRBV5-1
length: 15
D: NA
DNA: TGCGCCAGCAGCTCCGCCCCACAGGGACCCGGGGAGCTGTTTTTT
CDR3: CASSSAPQGPGELFF

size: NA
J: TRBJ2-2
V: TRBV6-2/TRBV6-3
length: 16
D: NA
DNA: TGTGCCAGCACTTACCCCTTAGGGAGGAACACCGGGGAGCTGTTTTTT
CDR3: CASTYPLGRNTGELFF

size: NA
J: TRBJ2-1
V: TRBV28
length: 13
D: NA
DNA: TGTGCCAGCAGTCCCCCTGGGTCGGGTGAGCAGTTCTTC
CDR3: CASSPPGSGEQFF

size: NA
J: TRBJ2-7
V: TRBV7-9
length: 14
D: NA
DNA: TGTGCCAGCAGCTTAGGCCGACAGTCCTACGAGCAGTACTTC
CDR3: CASSLGRQSYEQYF